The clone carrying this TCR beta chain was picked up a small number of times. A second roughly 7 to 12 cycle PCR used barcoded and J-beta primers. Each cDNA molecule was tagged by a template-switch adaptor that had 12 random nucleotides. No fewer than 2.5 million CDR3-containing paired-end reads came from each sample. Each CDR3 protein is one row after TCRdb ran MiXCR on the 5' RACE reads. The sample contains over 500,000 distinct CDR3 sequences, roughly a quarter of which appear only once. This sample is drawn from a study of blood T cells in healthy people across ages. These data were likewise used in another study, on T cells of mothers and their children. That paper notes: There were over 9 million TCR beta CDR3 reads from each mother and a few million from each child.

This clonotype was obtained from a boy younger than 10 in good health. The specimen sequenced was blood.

CDR3 nucleotide sequence: TGTGCCAGCCTTCCTTCCAGACGGCACATTCAGTACTTC. Translation gives CASLPSRRHIQYF. The chain employs TRBV2 and TRBJ2-4; D not resolved. The germline V gene encodes CDR1 SNHLY and CDR2 FYNNEI. Trimming took off 8 bases at V and 8 bases at J, with 16 bases between the two ends. The CDR3 spans 13 residues.